The 26 T cell receptor beta chains below were found in one sample sequenced in a study of PD-1 blockade in classical Hodgkin lymphoma. There was relapse after autologous stem cell transplantation in every patient, and there was variation in brentuximab vedotin exposure. Assay: immunoSEQ multiplex PCR; the TCRdb copy retains only in-frame clones and omits some. The table includes about 110,000 clones, about nine tenths detected once. The source was peripheral blood mononuclear cells (PBMCs), collected before the second cycle of nivolumab. The receptors originated from a human donor with classical Hodgkin lymphoma.

This clone has only one observation. V usage is TRBV14 and J usage is TRBJ2-3; TRBD2 agrees at 8 bases. Per the germline V gene, CDR1 is SGHDN and CDR2 is FVKESK. Trimming took 0 bases from V and 1 from J; bases not matched to a gene: 9. The CDR3 extends over 18 amino acids. The CDR3 coding sequence is TGTGCCAGCAGCCAAGATCCGACGCTAGCGGGCCGCACAGATACGCAGTATTTT. This gives the protein CASSQDPTLAGRTDTQYF. The complete variable domain, with remaining parts taken from reference TRBV14 and TRBJ2-3, reads EAGVTQFPSHSVIEKGQTVTLRCDPISGHDNLYWYRRVMGKEIKFLLHFVKESKQDESGMPNNRFLAERTGGTYSTLKVQPAELEDSGVYFCASSQDPTLAGRTDTQYFGPGTRLTVL.

This clone was observed a few times. This chain uses TRBV6-1 with TRBJ2-7; D unclear. The CDR3 loop spans 14 amino acids. Per germline, CDR1 MNHNS and CDR2 SASEGT. Trimming removed 7 bases from V and 0 bases from J, with 13 bases in between. The CDR3 loop reads CASKKMMSSYEQYF. CDR3 nucleotides: TGTGCCAGCAAAAAGATGATGAGCTCCTACGAGCAGTACTTC.

This clone was counted a single time. The V call is TRBV10-1, the J call TRBJ2-7; no clear D gene. CDR3 length: 14 residues. The germline V and J ends were trimmed by 2 bases and 0 bases, with 8 bases remaining between them. Per the germline V gene, CDR1 is WNHNN and CDR2 is SYGVQD (reference sequence). The chain's CDR3 is CASSEDVSSYEQYF. CDR3 coding DNA: TGCGCCAGCAGTGAGGACGTGAGCTCCTACGAGCAGTACTTC.

The V gene is TRBV29-1, the J gene TRBJ2-7; 7 bases are shared with TRBD2. Per the germline V gene, CDR1 is SQVTM and CDR2 is ANQGSEA. V shed 5 bases and J 0 bases; nucleotides not matched to a gene: 4. There are 13 residues in the CDR3. In DNA, the CDR3 is TGCAGCGTTTTCGGCGGGAGCTCCTACGAGCAGTACTTC. Protein product: CSVFGGSSYEQYF.

This rearrangement joins TRBV30 to TRBJ1-1, with D unresolved. Germline values: CDR1 GTSNPN, CDR2 SVGIG (reference sequence). The V and J ends lost 0 bases and 7 bases respectively, with 15 bases between them. This CDR3 comprises 14 residues. The CDR3 region has the DNA TGTGCCTGGAGTGTACTCTGGACGAAAAATGAAGCTTTCTTT. Encoded protein: CAWSVLWTKNEAFF. Complete variable domain (other parts from reference TRBV30 and TRBJ1-1): SQTIHQWPATLVQPVGSPLSLECTVEGTSNPNLYWYRQAAGRGLQLLFYSVGIGQISSEVPQNLSASRPQDRQFILSSKKLLLSDSGFYLCAWSVLWTKNEAFFGQGTRLTVV.

The chain has TRBV28 and TRBJ1-5; D is uncertain. Between the trimmed V and J ends, which lost 3 bases and 4 bases, there was a span of 1 base. The CDR3 length is 11 residues. Germline lookup yields CDR1 MDHEN and CDR2 SYDVKM. The CDR3: CASSFNQPQHF. The CDR3 DNA reads TGTGCCAGCAGTTTTAATCAGCCCCAGCATTTT.

This clone was counted once. CDR3 nucleotides: TGTGCCAGCAGCTTAGCGGTTGGGACCCAGTACTTC. Its translation is CASSLAVGTQYF. The chain joins TRBV7-2 to TRBJ2-5; D gene uncertain. V lost 0 bases, J lost 7 bases, and 6 bases lay in between. Germline V CDR1 and CDR2: SGHTA, FQGNSA. The CDR3 has 12 residues.

This chain connects TRBV18 to TRBJ2-3; the match to TRBD1 covers 7 bases. Germline V gives CDR1 KGHSH, CDR2 LQKENI. V was pared by 6 bases and J by 2 bases, with 5 bases of the junction left unmatched. This CDR3 has 14 amino acids. The CDR3 loop is CASSTGINTDTQYF. Here the CDR3 DNA reads TGTGCCAGCTCGACAGGGATAAACACAGATACGCAGTATTTT.

This clone was seen only once. The chain joins TRBV27 to TRBJ1-1; 7 bases are shared with TRBD1. CDR3 length: 15 amino acids. Germline V CDR1 and CDR2: MNHEY, SMNVEV (reference sequence). V gave up 6 bases and J gave up 3 bases; unmatched junction bases: 10. DNA for the CDR3: TGTGCCAGCAGCGCTAGCACAGGGGTCTACACTGAAGCTTTCTTT. It is translated as CASSASTGVYTEAFF.

Here the CDR3 DNA reads TGTGCCAGCAGCTTAGAGCTAGCGGGATCGGGCGCAAACTACAATGAGCAGTTCTTC. This codes for CASSLELAGSGANYNEQFF. The rearrangement joins TRBV7-9 to TRBJ2-1, with TRBD2 identical over 9 bases. Trimming removed 1 base from V and 3 bases from J; junction bases left unmatched: 13. The length of the CDR3 is 19 residues. The V gene's germline CDR1 is SEHNR and CDR2 FQNEAQ (reference sequence).

The chain is built from TRBV15 and TRBJ2-1; TRBD2 agrees at 7 bases. The CDR3 length is 13 residues. Germline values: CDR1 LNHNV, CDR2 YYDKDF (reference sequence). The ends lost 1 base at V and 7 bases at J; junction bases unmatched: 1. CDR3 in DNA: TGTGCCACCAGCAGAGTCGGGAGGAATGAGCAGTTCTTC. This sequence encodes CATSRVGRNEQFF.

V is TRBV6-1 and J is TRBJ2-1; no clear D. V was trimmed by 2 bases and J by 5 bases, leaving 7 bases between them. This CDR3 has 13 residues. CDR1 is MNHNS, CDR2 SASEGT, per germline. The CDR3 DNA reads as TGTGCCAGCAGTGAAAGGCAGGACAATGAGCAGTTCTTC. This sequence encodes CASSERQDNEQFF.

This clone was counted a single time. The chain couples TRBV9 to TRBJ2-1; D is unclear. V was pared by 3 bases and J by 8 bases, with 6 bases between. Germline values: CDR1 SGDLS, CDR2 YYNGEE. This CDR3 is 11 amino acids long. The CDR3 spells CASSAADEQFF. CDR3 sequence (DNA): TGTGCCAGCAGCGCAGCTGATGAGCAGTTCTTC.

The chain combines TRBV5-4 with TRBJ2-7; 10 nucleotides align to TRBD2. Germline CDR1 is SGHNT and CDR2 is YYREEE (reference sequence). J was trimmed by 0 bases and V by 4 bases; bases with no gene match: 7. CDR3 length: 16 amino acids. Here the CDR3 reads CASSRMLAGDSYEQYF. The CDR3 DNA follows: TGTGCCAGCAGCCGGATGCTAGCGGGAGACTCCTACGAGCAGTACTTC.

This clone was observed a few times. The genes are TRBV6-5 and TRBJ1-2; a weak D match, TRBD1 (6 bases). CDR1 MNHEY and CDR2 SVGAGI come from the germline V gene. The V end lost 2 bases, the J end lost 4 bases, and 17 bases lay between the germline ends. The CDR3 loop spans 16 amino acids. In DNA form, the CDR3 reads TGTGCCAGCAGTTACAGTAGACGGGGGGCAGGCTATGGCTACACCTTC. This sequence encodes CASSYSRRGAGYGYTF.

This rearrangement joins TRBV11-1 to TRBJ2-2; D gene unclear. Trimming took 6 bases from V and 7 from J, leaving 12 bases between them. The germline gives CDR1 SGHAT, CDR2 FQDESV (reference sequence). The CDR3 length is 13 residues. CDR3 bases: TGTGCCAGCAGTCCTGGAGCAGGCGGGGAGCTGTTTTTT. Translated, it gives CASSPGAGGELFF.

This clone was counted a single time. The chain recombines TRBV4-1 with TRBJ1-2; 10 bases are shared with TRBD1. Germline trimming cut 0 bases from V and 7 bases from J; bases unmatched to any gene: 5. Germline loops: CDR1 MGHRA, CDR2 YSYEKL. The CDR3 is made up of 15 amino acids. Here the CDR3 reads CASSQERDRGGGYTF. The CDR3 DNA follows: TGCGCCAGCAGCCAAGAAAGGGACAGGGGTGGTGGCTACACCTTC.

This clone was observed a few times. The V call is TRBV11-2, the J call TRBJ2-1, with TRBD2 matching over 8 bases. CDR3 length equals 19 residues. With V trimmed by 2 bases and J by 0 bases, 12 bases remained unmatched. Germline loops: CDR1 SGHAT, CDR2 FQNNGV. CDR3 in DNA: TGTGCCAGCAGCTTATCGTTGAGCGGGGGCGGGAGCTCCTACAATGAGCAGTTCTTC. Translated: CASSLSLSGGGSSYNEQFF.

The rearrangement joins TRBV27 to TRBJ2-1, with TRBD2 matching 9 bases. The CDR3 is 15 residues long. J was trimmed by 6 bases and V by 6 bases; bases with no gene match: 9. Germline CDR1 reads MNHEY; CDR2 reads SMNVEV (reference sequence). The CDR3 loop reads CASSSGLAKVNEQFF. CDR3 in DNA: TGTGCCAGCAGCTCGGGACTAGCAAAGGTCAATGAGCAGTTCTTC.

The DNA of the CDR3 is TGCGCCAGCAGTTCTAGCGGGGCGGGGTTCACCGGGGAGCTGTTTTTT. Residues: CASSSSGAGFTGELFF. The V and J genes are TRBV4-1 and TRBJ2-2; 9 bases line up with TRBD2. Germline values: CDR1 MGHRA, CDR2 YSYEKL. The CDR3 spans 16 residues. V lost 6 bases and J lost 4; bases outside the gene matches: 9.

This chain joins TRBV19 and TRBJ2-2; possibly TRBD1 or TRBD2 for D (5 bases each). CDR3 length: 14 amino acids. Germline loops: CDR1 LNHDA, CDR2 SQIVND (reference sequence). The germline V and J ends were trimmed by 6 bases and 3 bases, with 11 bases remaining between them. CDR3 nucleotide sequence: TGTGCCAGTAGACGGGGCTCGTACACCGGGGAGCTGTTTTTT. Residues: CASRRGSYTGELFF. Looking up the rest from reference TRBV19 and TRBJ2-2 gives the full variable domain: DGGITQSPKYLFRKEGQNVTLSCEQNLNHDAMYWYRQDPGQGLRLIYYSQIVNDFQKGDIAEGYSVSREKKESFPLTVTSAQKNPTAFYLCASRRGSYTGELFFGEGSRLTVL.

The chain is built from TRBV20-1 and TRBJ2-7, with D unresolved. Trimming cost V 2 bases and J 6 bases, with 8 bases left between them. CDR3 size: 11 residues. Germline-derived CDR1 and CDR2 are DFQATT and SNEGSKA (reference sequence). CDR3 residues: CSARQISEQYF. Here the CDR3 DNA reads TGCAGTGCTAGACAAATCTCCGAGCAGTACTTC.

The chain has TRBV29-1 and TRBJ1-2, with TRBD1 matching 7 bases. Germline V gene lookup returns CDR1 SQVTM and CDR2 ANQGSEA. V lost 3 bases to trimming and J lost 8 bases; unmatched junction nucleotides: 9. The CDR3 is 13 amino acids. Here the CDR3 reads CSVDDGTGDGYTF. CDR3 nucleotides: TGCAGCGTTGATGACGGAACAGGGGACGGCTACACCTTC.

The chain employs TRBV10-3 and TRBJ2-7; possibly TRBD2 for D (6 bases). Looked up from germline, CDR1 is ENHRY and CDR2 is SYGVKD. The CDR3 consists of 12 residues. Trimming left V 8 bases short and J 0 bases short, with 8 bases between. CDR3 amino acids: CAIAGSSYEQYF. The CDR3 DNA sequence: TGTGCCATCGCGGGAAGCTCCTACGAGCAGTACTTC.

The chain recombines TRBV2 with TRBJ1-2; 7 nucleotides align to TRBD1. Losses at the gene ends were 5 bases for V and 4 bases for J; bases not matched to a gene: 1. CDR3 size: 12 residues. Per germline, CDR1 SNHLY and CDR2 FYNNEI. The DNA of the CDR3 is TGTGCCAGCAGTCGGGACAGCTATGGCTACACCTTC. Translated: CASSRDSYGYTF.

V usage is TRBV30 and J usage is TRBJ1-5, with D unclear. This CDR3 is built from 13 residues. The germline V and J ends were trimmed by 2 bases and 4 bases, with 9 bases remaining between them. Looked up from germline, CDR1 is GTSNPN and CDR2 is SVGIG (reference sequence). The CDR3 protein is CAWSKGPNQPQHF. As DNA, the CDR3 is TGTGCCTGGAGTAAAGGGCCAAATCAGCCCCAGCATTTT.